This TCR beta chain was found in a study of T cells in Graves' hyperthyroidism and ophthalmopathy. Amplified regions were TCR beta CDR3 sequences from RNA transcripts. A first-round RT-PCR of the TCR CDR3 used the HTBI primer set. TCRdb re-called the multiplex PCR reads with MiXCR, one entry per CDR3 protein. The sample records about 540,000 distinct CDR3 sequences, around 42% being singletons. Germline V gives CDR1 LNHDA, CDR2 SQIVND (reference sequence). The CDR3 spans 13 residues. The ends were cut back, 7 bases at V and 5 bases at J, with 12 bases in the middle. In this sample, this clonotype turned up a few times.

Sequences were obtained from peripheral blood or thyroid tissue (not recorded which). V gene TRBV19 combines with J gene TRBJ1-5; tentative D call: TRBD1 (5 bases). The clonotype originates from a young woman with Graves' hyperthyroidism. CDR3 region: CASTTGVDQPQHF. CDR3 DNA: TGTGCCAGTACCACAGGAGTTGATCAGCCCCAGCATTTT.